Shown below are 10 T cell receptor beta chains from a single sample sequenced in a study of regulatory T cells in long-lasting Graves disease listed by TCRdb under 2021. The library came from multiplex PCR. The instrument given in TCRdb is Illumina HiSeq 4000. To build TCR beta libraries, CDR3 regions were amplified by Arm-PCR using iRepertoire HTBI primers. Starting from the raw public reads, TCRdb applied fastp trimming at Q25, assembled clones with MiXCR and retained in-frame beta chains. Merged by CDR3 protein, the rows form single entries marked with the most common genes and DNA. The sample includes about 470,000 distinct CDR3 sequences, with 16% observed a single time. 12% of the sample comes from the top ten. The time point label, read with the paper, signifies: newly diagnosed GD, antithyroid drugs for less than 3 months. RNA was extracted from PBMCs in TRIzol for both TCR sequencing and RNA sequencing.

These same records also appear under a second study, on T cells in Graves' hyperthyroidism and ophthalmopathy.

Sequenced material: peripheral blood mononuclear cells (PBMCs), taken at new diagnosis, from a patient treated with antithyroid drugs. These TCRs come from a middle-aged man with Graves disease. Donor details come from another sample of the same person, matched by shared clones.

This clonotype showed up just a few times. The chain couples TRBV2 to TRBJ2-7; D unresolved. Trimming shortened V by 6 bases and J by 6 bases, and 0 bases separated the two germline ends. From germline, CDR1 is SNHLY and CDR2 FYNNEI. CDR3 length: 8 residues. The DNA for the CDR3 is TGTGCCAGCAGCGAGCAGTACTTC. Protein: CASSEQYF. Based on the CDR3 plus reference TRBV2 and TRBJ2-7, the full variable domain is EPEVTQTPSHQVTQMGQEVILRCVPISNHLYFYWYRQILGQKVEFLVSFYNNEISEKSEIFDDQFSVERPDGSNFTLKIRSTKLEDSAMYFCASSEQYFGPGTRLTVT.

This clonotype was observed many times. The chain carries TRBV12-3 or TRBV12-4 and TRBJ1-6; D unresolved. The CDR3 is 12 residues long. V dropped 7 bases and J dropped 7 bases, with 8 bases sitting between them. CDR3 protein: CASTSENSPLHF. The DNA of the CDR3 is TGTGCCAGCACCTCGGAAAATTCACCCCTCCACTTT.

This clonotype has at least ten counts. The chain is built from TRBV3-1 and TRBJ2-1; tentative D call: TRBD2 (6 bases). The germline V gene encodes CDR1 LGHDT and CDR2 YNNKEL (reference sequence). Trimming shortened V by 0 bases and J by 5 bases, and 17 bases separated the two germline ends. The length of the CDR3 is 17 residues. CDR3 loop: CASSQDSIAEGHNEQFF. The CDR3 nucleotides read TGTGCCAGCAGCCAAGATAGTATAGCGGAAGGCCACAATGAGCAGTTCTTC.

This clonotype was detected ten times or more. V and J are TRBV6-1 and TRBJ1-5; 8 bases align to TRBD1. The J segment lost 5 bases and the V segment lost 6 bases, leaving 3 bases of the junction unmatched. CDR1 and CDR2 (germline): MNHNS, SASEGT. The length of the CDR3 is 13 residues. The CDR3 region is CASRTGVDQPQHF. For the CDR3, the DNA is TGTGCCAGCAGGACAGGGGTAGATCAGCCCCAGCATTTT.

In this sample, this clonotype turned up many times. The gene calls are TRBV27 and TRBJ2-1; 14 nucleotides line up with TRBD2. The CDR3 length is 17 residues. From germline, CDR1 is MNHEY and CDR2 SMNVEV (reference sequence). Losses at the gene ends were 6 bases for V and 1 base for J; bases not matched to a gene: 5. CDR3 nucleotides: TGTGCCAGCAGACCCGGACTAGCGGGGGGATCCTACAATGAGCAGTTCTTC. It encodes CASRPGLAGGSYNEQFF.

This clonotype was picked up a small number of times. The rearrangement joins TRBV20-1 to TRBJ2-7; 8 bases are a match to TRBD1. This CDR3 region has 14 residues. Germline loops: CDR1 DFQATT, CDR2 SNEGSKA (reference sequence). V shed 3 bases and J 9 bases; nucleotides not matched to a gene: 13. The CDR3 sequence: CSASGTGLSFGQYF. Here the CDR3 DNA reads TGCAGTGCTAGTGGGACAGGACTTTCTTTTGGGCAGTACTTC.

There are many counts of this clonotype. The CDR3 DNA reads TGTGCCAGCAGCTTAGATCTATGGGCAAGGGGACAGTACTTC. This sequence encodes CASSLDLWARGQYF. V gene TRBV11-2 combines with J gene TRBJ2-7; perhaps TRBD1 as D (5 bases). The CDR3 is 14 amino acids. Germline-derived CDR1 and CDR2 are SGHAT and FQNNGV. Trimming stripped 0 bases from V and 10 bases from J, with 16 bases between.

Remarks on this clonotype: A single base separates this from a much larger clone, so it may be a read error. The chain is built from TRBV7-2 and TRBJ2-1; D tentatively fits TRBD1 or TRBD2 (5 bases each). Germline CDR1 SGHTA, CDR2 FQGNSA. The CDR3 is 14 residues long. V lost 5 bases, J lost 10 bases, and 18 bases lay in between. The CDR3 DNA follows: TGTGCCAGCAGCCCTTGGGACGCGACCTACGAGCAGTTCTTC. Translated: CASSPWDATYEQFF.

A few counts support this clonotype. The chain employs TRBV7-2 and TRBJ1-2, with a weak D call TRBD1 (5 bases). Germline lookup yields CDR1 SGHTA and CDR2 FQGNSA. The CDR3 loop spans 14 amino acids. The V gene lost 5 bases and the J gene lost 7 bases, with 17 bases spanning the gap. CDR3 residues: CASSPAGRVGGYTF. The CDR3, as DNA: TGTGCCAGCAGCCCCGCGGGCAGGGTGGGTGGCTACACCTTC.

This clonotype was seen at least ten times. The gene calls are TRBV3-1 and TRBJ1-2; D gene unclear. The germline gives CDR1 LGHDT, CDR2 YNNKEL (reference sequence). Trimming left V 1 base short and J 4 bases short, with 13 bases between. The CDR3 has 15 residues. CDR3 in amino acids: CASSQVSRTLYGYTF. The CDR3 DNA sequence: TGTGCCAGCAGCCAAGTGTCACGGACTCTCTATGGCTACACCTTC.